These 22 T cell receptor beta chains were all obtained from the same sample, sequenced in a study of CD8+CD57+ T cells in acquired aplastic anemia. CDR3 and TCR beta VDJ profiling relied on genomic DNA as the template. Each CDR3 protein gets one entry after TCRdb re-called the reads with MiXCR. The sample carries about 200,000 distinct CDR3 sequences, 34% recorded once. Sequenced input: sorted CD4+, CD8+, or CD8+CD57+ T cells (not recorded which) from PBMCs. The source of these receptors is a human donor in good health, serving as a control.

This clonotype has a count of ten or more. The chain joins TRBV7-2 to TRBJ2-5; D gene ambiguous. The V and J ends lost 1 base and 2 bases respectively, with 8 bases between them. The CDR3 spans 14 residues. The germline V gene has CDR1 SGHTA and CDR2 FQGNSA. CDR3 coding DNA: TGTGCCAGCAGCTTAGGACCGGCGCAAGAGACCCAGTACTTC. Its translation: CASSLGPAQETQYF. Using reference TRBV7-2 and TRBJ2-5 for the parts outside the CDR3, the full variable domain is GAGVSQSPSNKVTEKGKDVELRCDPISGHTALYWYRQSLGQGLEFLIYFQGNSAPDKSGLPSDRFSAERTGGSVSTLTIQRTQQEDSAVYLCASSLGPAQETQYFGPGTRLLVL.

Ten or more counts support this clonotype. The chain has TRBV15 and TRBJ2-1, with 14 bases fitting TRBD2. Germline loops: CDR1 LNHNV, CDR2 YYDKDF (reference sequence). This CDR3 spans 16 amino acids. J was trimmed by 8 bases and V by 0 bases; bases with no gene match: 3. CDR3: CATSREGLAGEYEQFF. The DNA of the CDR3 is TGTGCCACCAGCAGAGAGGGACTAGCGGGGGAATATGAGCAGTTCTTC.

In this sample, this clonotype turned up many times. This chain uses TRBV7-2 with TRBJ1-2, with D hard to call. Germline CDR1 is SGHTA and CDR2 is FQGNSA. V lost 5 bases and J lost 3, with 10 bases in between. The CDR3 is 13 amino acids. The CDR3 sequence is CASSRDTHYGYTF. CDR3 nucleotide sequence: TGTGCCAGCAGCCGAGACACACACTATGGCTACACCTTC.

This clonotype was seen a handful of times. V usage is TRBV18 and J usage is TRBJ2-7, with TRBD1 matching over 7 bases. Germline lookup yields CDR1 KGHSH and CDR2 LQKENI. The CDR3 totals 16 residues. Unmatched junction bases numbered 14, after V lost 3 bases and J lost 6 bases. The CDR3, as DNA: TGTGCCAGCTCACCCCAAGGGGGCGCGTCTCTGGGCGAGCAGTACTTC. It specifies CASSPQGGASLGEQYF.

The chain links TRBV7-3 to TRBJ2-2; 12 bases agree with TRBD1. The CDR3 has 16 amino acids. In germline, CDR1 is SGHTA, CDR2 FQGTGA. J was trimmed by 2 bases and V by 4 bases; bases with no gene match: 2. The CDR3 DNA follows: TGTGCCAGCAGCTCCGGGACAGGGGGCAACACCGGGGAGCTGTTTTTT. Translating it yields CASSSGTGGNTGELFF.

This clonotype was counted only a few times. The gene calls are TRBV5-1 and TRBJ1-1; D is perhaps TRBD1 (5 bases). Germline V gene data show CDR1 as SGHRS and CDR2 as YFSETQ. Trimming stripped 2 bases from V and 2 bases from J, with 19 bases between. The CDR3 is 17 amino acids. The CDR3 DNA reads TGCGCCAGCAGCTTATGGAGGACGATCGGGGGAAACACTGAAGCTTTCTTT. Encoded protein: CASSLWRTIGGNTEAFF.

Regarding this clonotype: A much larger clone lies one base from this, so it may be a read error. The genes are TRBV10-3 and TRBJ2-7; D remains ambiguous. Germline assignment: CDR1 ENHRY and CDR2 SYGVKD. The CDR3 loop spans 13 amino acids. V was clipped by 6 bases and J by 1 base, with 10 bases between them. CDR3 in amino acids: CAIRGTSSYEQYF. Written as DNA, the CDR3 is TGTGCCATCAGGGGAACCAGTTCCTACGAGCAGTACTTC.

This clonotype was counted only a few times. The genes are TRBV30 and TRBJ2-1; maybe TRBD2 (6 bases). The ends were cut back, 3 bases at V and 1 base at J, with 13 bases in the middle. The CDR3 length is 15 residues. Germline loops: CDR1 GTSNPN, CDR2 SVGIG (reference sequence). CDR3 coding DNA: TGTGCCTGGAGGCGGGACTCATGGTCCTACAATGAGCAGTTCTTC. Its protein product is CAWRRDSWSYNEQFF.

Only a few counts were recorded for this clonotype. The rearrangement links TRBV6-1 to TRBJ2-7; D remains unclear. Germline CDR1 reads MNHNS; CDR2 reads SASEGT. The V and J ends lost 2 bases and 2 bases respectively, with 13 bases between them. The CDR3 totals 15 residues. The CDR3 DNA sequence: TGTGCCAGCAGTGAATACCTGCCCCGGACCTACGAGCAGTACTTC. Translation gives CASSEYLPRTYEQYF.

The chain joins TRBV2 to TRBJ2-2; a possible D gene is TRBD1 (6 bases). Germline values: CDR1 SNHLY, CDR2 FYNNEI. This CDR3 contains 14 residues. Trimming removed 2 bases from V and 8 bases from J, with 12 bases in between. CDR3 region: CASSEQTGPGELFF. The CDR3 DNA sequence: TGTGCCAGCAGTGAACAGACAGGACCAGGGGAGCTGTTTTTT.

This clonotype is a singleton in its sample. The rearrangement uses TRBV19 and TRBJ1-2, with D tentatively TRBD1 (6 bases). This CDR3 has 15 residues. V was shortened by 1 base and J by 0 bases, with 9 bases between the two germline ends. Germline lookup yields CDR1 LNHDA and CDR2 SQIVND (reference sequence). CDR3 bases: TGTGCCAGTAGTATAGGGACAGCCTCTAACTATGGCTACACCTTC. Translated, it gives CASSIGTASNYGYTF. The complete variable domain, with remaining parts taken from reference TRBV19 and TRBJ1-2, reads DGGITQSPKYLFRKEGQNVTLSCEQNLNHDAMYWYRQDPGQGLRLIYYSQIVNDFQKGDIAEGYSVSREKKESFPLTVTSAQKNPTAFYLCASSIGTASNYGYTFGSGTRLTVV.

This clonotype appeared a few times. V usage is TRBV14 and J usage is TRBJ2-3; D is tentatively TRBD1 or TRBD2 (5 bases each). Germline V CDR1 and CDR2: SGHDN, FVKESK. Trimming shortened V by 1 base and J by 6 bases, and 14 bases separated the two germline ends. The CDR3 is 15 amino acids. CDR3 in amino acids: CASSQGFWGGDTQYF. Here the CDR3 DNA reads TGTGCCAGCAGCCAAGGCTTCTGGGGCGGGGATACGCAGTATTTT.

Ten or more counts support this clonotype. V gene TRBV7-2 combines with J gene TRBJ2-7, with 7 nucleotides matching TRBD2. Per germline, CDR1 SGHTA and CDR2 FQGNSA. This CDR3 comprises 15 residues. Trimming removed 0 bases from V and 3 bases from J; junction bases left unmatched: 5. The CDR3 region has the DNA TGTGCCAGCAGCTTAGCGGGTCTAGCGGACTACGAGCAGTACTTC. It encodes CASSLAGLADYEQYF.

In its sample, this clonotype was seen a few times. V usage is TRBV5-1 and J usage is TRBJ2-4; D remains unclear. Germline CDR1 SGHRS, CDR2 YFSETQ. V lost 0 bases, J lost 8 bases, and 9 bases lay in between. CDR3 length: 13 residues. In nucleotides, the CDR3 is TGCGCCAGCAGCTTGGCCGGCGAGGACATTCAGTACTTC. Residues: CASSLAGEDIQYF.

V gene TRBV15 combines with J gene TRBJ2-7, with a possible D match to TRBD2 (5 bases). Germline values: CDR1 LNHNV, CDR2 YYDKDF (reference sequence). Trimming shortened V by 3 bases and J by 4 bases, and 16 bases separated the two germline ends. The CDR3 totals 15 residues. Written as DNA, the CDR3 is TGTGCCACCAGCAGTCCCGGTAGAAGGGAGTACGAGCAGTACTTC. Translated: CATSSPGRREYEQYF.

This clonotype was counted a single time. The chain employs TRBV24-1 and TRBJ2-5, with TRBD2 identical over 7 bases. This CDR3 has 12 residues. V trimming: 12 bases; J trimming: 2 bases; junction bases outside the gene matches: 5. CDR1 and CDR2 (germline): KGHDR, SFDVKD. CDR3 nucleotide sequence: TGTGCCGCGACTAGCAGGCAAGAGACCCAGTACTTC. It is translated as CAATSRQETQYF.

The gene calls are TRBV7-2 and TRBJ2-7; the D is unclear. The CDR3 spans 15 residues. The V gene's germline CDR1 is SGHTA and CDR2 FQGNSA. V lost 0 bases, J lost 1 base, and 10 bases lay in between. In DNA, the CDR3 is TGTGCCAGCAGCTTAGCGCTTCTGACGTCCTACGAGCAGTACTTC. Protein sequence: CASSLALLTSYEQYF.

The V call is TRBV11-2, the J call TRBJ2-1; TRBD2 agrees at 8 bases. CDR1 and CDR2 from the germline V gene are SGHAT and FQNNGV. CDR3 length: 15 residues. Losses at the gene ends were 11 bases for V and 2 bases for J; bases not matched to a gene: 11. The CDR3 region has the DNA TGTGCCGGCACTCTTTCCGGGAGGGCCTACAATGAGCAGTTCTTC. It is translated as CAGTLSGRAYNEQFF.

This clonotype was recorded a few times. The chain has TRBV5-1 and TRBJ2-1; 10 bases agree with TRBD1. Germline trimming cut 4 bases from V and 11 bases from J; bases unmatched to any gene: 12. The CDR3 is 15 amino acids. Germline-derived CDR1 and CDR2 are SGHRS and YFSETQ. The CDR3 nucleotides are TGCGCCAGCAGCCATGGGACAGGGGCTCCCGGGAAGCAGTTCTTC. Protein: CASSHGTGAPGKQFF.

This clonotype was detected many times. The gene calls are TRBV10-3 and TRBJ1-1; 9 nucleotides match TRBD1. V lost 6 bases to trimming and J lost 6 bases; unmatched junction nucleotides: 11. CDR1 is ENHRY and CDR2 is SYGVKD in the germline V gene. This CDR3 is built from 15 residues. Written as DNA, the CDR3 is TGTGCCATCAGCATGGACGGACAGGGGCAAGCTGAAGCTTTCTTT. Residues: CAISMDGQGQAEAFF.

This clonotype has just a few counts. The V call is TRBV4-2, the J call TRBJ2-7; maybe TRBD2 (5 bases). Trimming pared 1 base from V and 2 bases from J, leaving 12 bases between. The germline CDR1 and CDR2 sequences are LGHNA and YNFKEQ. The CDR3 has 15 amino acids. The CDR3 nucleotides are TGTGCCAGCAGCCAAGGGGGAGCGAGGACCTACGAGCAGTACTTC. This gives the protein CASSQGGARTYEQYF.

In DNA form, the CDR3 reads TGTGCCAGCAGCCTAGAGGGAGGTTTGCGCAATCAGCCCCAGCATTTT. As protein: CASSLEGGLRNQPQHF. V usage is TRBV7-8 and J usage is TRBJ1-5, with no clear D. The CDR3 extends over 16 amino acids. Germline V gene lookup returns CDR1 SGHVS and CDR2 FQNEAQ. Trimming stripped 5 bases from V and 2 bases from J, with 16 bases between. The entire variable domain, with the rest obtained from reference TRBV7-8 and TRBJ1-5, is as follows: GAGVSQSPRYKVAKRGQDVALRCDPISGHVSLFWYQQALGQGPEFLTYFQNEAQLDKSGLPSDRFFAERPEGSVSTLKIQRTQQEDSAVYLCASSLEGGLRNQPQHFGDGTRLSIL.